Listed below are T cell receptor beta chains from one sample, sequenced in a study of cytomegalovirus exposure and HLA in healthy donors. Method: immunoSEQ multiplex PCR; TCRdb's copy keeps in-frame clones and lacks some. The sample yields under 150,000 clones, about 79% seen once. The sequencing input was PBMCs. Receptors were obtained from a male donor in good health and CMV-seronegative. Each CDR3 is given with its conserved first and last residue. A D gene is named only where the DNA matches it firmly. Some rows mark clone size as missing; the rest say once, few, many or name a class of expanded clone.

cdr3_length clone_size d_call j_call v_call cdr3_aa cdr3_nt
12 NA TRBD1 TRBJ2-7 TRBV29-1 CSVTDRDYEQYF TGCAGCGTCACGGACAGGGACTACGAGCAGTACTTC
13 NA TRBD1 TRBJ1-5 TRBV2 CASDRGGNQPQHF TGTGCCAGCGACAGGGGCGGCAATCAGCCCCAGCATTTT
13 NA NA TRBJ1-1 TRBV7-2 CASSFLVNTEAFF TGTGCCAGCAGCTTTCTAGTCAACACTGAAGCTTTCTTT
15 few NA TRBJ1-6 TRBV6-5 CASSIGSSYNSPLHF TGTGCCAGCTCCATTGGTAGCTCCTATAATTCACCCCTCCACTTT
15 NA TRBD1 TRBJ2-2 TRBV28 CASNAQGAHTGELFF TGTGCCAGCAACGCACAGGGGGCGCACACCGGGGAGCTGTTTTTT
15 NA TRBD2 TRBJ2-1 TRBV30 CAWSVGLAGSYEQFF TGTGCCTGGAGTGTCGGACTAGCGGGTAGCTATGAGCAGTTCTTC
13 NA NA TRBJ2-3 TRBV21-1 CASSKEESFAQYF TGTGCCAGCAGCAAAGAGGAGTCCTTCGCGCAGTATTTT
15 few TRBD2 TRBJ2-7 TRBV30 CAWSILAGDLGEQYF TGTGCCTGGAGTATCTTAGCGGGAGACCTAGGCGAGCAGTACTTC
14 NA NA TRBJ1-2 TRBV9 CASSAGLGNYGYTF TGTGCCAGCAGCGCGGGACTAGGCAACTATGGCTACACCTTC
13 NA TRBD2 TRBJ2-5 TRBV29-1 CSVGTSGGETQYF TGCAGCGTCGGGACTAGCGGGGGGGAGACCCAGTACTTC
14 NA TRBD2 TRBJ2-7 TRBV11-2 CASSSTSGSHEQYF TGTGCCAGCAGCTCCACTAGCGGGAGCCACGAGCAGTACTTC
17 NA TRBD2 TRBJ2-1 TRBV5-1 CASSYRLAGFSGNEQFF TGCGCCAGCAGCTATCGACTAGCGGGGTTCTCGGGGAATGAGCAGTTCTTC
16 NA TRBD2 TRBJ2-2 TRBV7-7 CASSLQTSGNTGELFF TGTGCTAGCAGCCTTCAGACTAGCGGGAACACCGGGGAGCTGTTTTTT
14 NA NA TRBJ1-1 TRBV9 CASEGTLPGALPFF TGTGCCAGCGAGGGGACACTCCCCGGTGCTTTGCCTTTCTTT
13 once NA TRBJ1-2 TRBV7-9 CASSLESGVGYTF TGTGCCAGCAGCTTAGAGTCCGGAGTGGGCTACACCTTC
15 NA NA TRBJ2-1 TRBV5-1 CASSLSGLSYNEQFF TGCGCCAGCAGCTTGAGCGGATTATCCTACAATGAGCAGTTCTTC
15 NA TRBD1 TRBJ2-2 TRBV7-2 CASTLTGVYTGELFF TGTGCCAGCACCCTGACAGGGGTCTACACCGGGGAGCTGTTTTTT
15 NA TRBD2 TRBJ2-5 TRBV2 CASSNQREMEETQYF TGTGCCAGCAGTAACCAGCGGGAGATGGAAGAGACCCAGTACTTC
15 NA TRBD2 TRBJ2-7 TRBV2 CASSEVVGTSHEQYF TGTGCCAGCAGTGAAGTTGTCGGGACTAGCCACGAGCAGTACTTC
15 NA NA TRBJ2-1 TRBV9 CASSVIAALGYEQFF TGTGCCAGCAGCGTAATAGCGGCCCTCGGTTATGAGCAGTTCTTC
13 NA TRBD1 TRBJ2-6 TRBV30 CACTGDGANVLTF TGTGCCTGCACAGGGGACGGGGCCAACGTCCTGACTTTC
16 once NA TRBJ2-3 TRBV15 CATSRDPGTPAGTQYF TGTGCCACCAGCAGGGATCCCGGGACTCCCGCCGGTACGCAGTATTTT
15 NA NA TRBJ2-2 TRBV13 CASSSRGIGTGELFF TGTGCCAGCAGTTCGAGGGGGATTGGCACCGGGGAGCTGTTTTTT
16 NA NA TRBJ2-5 TRBV5-4 CASSLAGTVFQETQYF TGTGCCAGCAGCTTGGCGGGAACTGTTTTCCAAGAGACCCAGTACTTC
13 NA NA TRBJ1-2 TRBV30 CAWNRVGFAGYTF TGTGCCTGGAACAGGGTCGGGTTTGCTGGCTACACCTTC
14 NA NA TRBJ2-1 TRBV9 CASSLWAAQNEQFF TGTGCCAGCAGCTTGTGGGCCGCCCAAAATGAGCAGTTCTTC
17 NA NA TRBJ2-1 TRBV2 CASSRVRDSSSYNEQFF TGTGCCAGCAGCCGGGTGAGGGATAGTTCGTCCTACAATGAGCAGTTCTTC
13 NA NA TRBJ1-1 TRBV5-1 CAGSTVRAVEAFF TGCGCCGGCAGCACCGTGAGAGCCGTGGAAGCTTTCTTT
17 NA TRBD2 TRBJ2-1 TRBV7-6 CASSPRGSGTTYNEQFF TGTGCCAGCAGCCCCCGGGGTAGCGGGACCACCTACAATGAGCAGTTCTTC